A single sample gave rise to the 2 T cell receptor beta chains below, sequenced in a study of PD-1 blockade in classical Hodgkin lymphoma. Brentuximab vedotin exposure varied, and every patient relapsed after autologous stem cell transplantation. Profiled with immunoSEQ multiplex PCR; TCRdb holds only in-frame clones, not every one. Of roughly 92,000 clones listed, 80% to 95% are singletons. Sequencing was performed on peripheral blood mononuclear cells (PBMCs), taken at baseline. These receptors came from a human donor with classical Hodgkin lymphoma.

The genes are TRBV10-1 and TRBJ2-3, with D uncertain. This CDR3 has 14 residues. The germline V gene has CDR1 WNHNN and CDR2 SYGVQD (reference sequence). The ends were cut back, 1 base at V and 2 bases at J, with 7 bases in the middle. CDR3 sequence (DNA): TGCGCCAGCAGTGAGTTTAGAGACACAGATACGCAGTATTTT. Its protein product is CASSEFRDTDTQYF.

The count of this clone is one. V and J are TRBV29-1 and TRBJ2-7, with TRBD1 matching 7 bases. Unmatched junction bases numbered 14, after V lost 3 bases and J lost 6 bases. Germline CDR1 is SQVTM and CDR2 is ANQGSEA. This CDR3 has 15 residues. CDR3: CSVDRQGWYRGEQYF. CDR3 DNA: TGCAGCGTTGACCGACAGGGTTGGTATCGAGGCGAGCAGTACTTC.